This entry is about one T cell receptor (beta chain). This clonotype appeared many times. Its antigen target is currently unknown. No clone much larger than this one lies a single base away; base qualities are absent. V was cut back by 0 bases and J by 8 bases, leaving a gap of 13 bases between them. CDR1 DFQATT and CDR2 SNEGSKA are derived from the germline V gene (reference sequence). The CDR3 starts with the cysteine, ends with the phenylalanine, and has 13 residues. Only the CDR3 DNA is retained, 39 bases long and in frame from the first base. This sample stems from a study of T cells in Graves' hyperthyroidism and ophthalmopathy (dated by TCRdb to about 2019). A note on the overall study: Peripheral blood was collected at initial diagnosis, before any treatment. Whether ophthalmopathy could be predicted prospectively was tested in an independent validation cohort made up of 18 hyperthyroidism patients plus 17 patients who later progressed to ophthalmopathy. In addition, the study compared T-cell repertoires in thyroid tissue and in blood from roughly 6 Graves' hyperthyroidism patients. After sampling, hyperthyroidism patients received methimazole starting at 30 mg daily, and ophthalmopathy patients received high-dose intravenous methylprednisolone. The approximately 90 discovery patients were randomly split 7:3 into training and test sets. TCR V-J signatures able to tell the groups apart were searched for in a discovery cohort of some 97 patients, of whom roughly 42 had Graves' ophthalmopathy and more than 55 had stable Graves' hyperthyroidism. The paper describes TCR Vbeta CDR3 sequencing of more than 120 peripheral blood samples, made up of about 40 ophthalmopathy patients, some 76 hyperthyroidism patients and about 17 progressor patients.

Stable Graves' hyperthyroidism was defined as no progression to ophthalmopathy during 18 months of follow-up. The hyperthyroidism patients were between 18 and 65 years old and newly diagnosed, with a disease duration of less than 2 months. The study excluded patients with uncontrolled infections, other autoimmune diseases, pregnancy or lactation. Diagnoses were established on the basis of clinical symptoms, serum thyroxine and TRAb, thyroid ultrasound, and orbital computed tomography. PBMCs were separated from roughly 9.6 ml of fresh peripheral blood using Ficoll-Paque density gradient centrifugation. Trizol reagent was used to extract total RNA, and RNA quality was then checked on an Agilent 2100 Bioanalyzer. The TCR beta CDR3 regions were amplified from RNA transcripts. The TCR CDR3 was subjected to a first round of RT-PCR using the HTBI primer set and the Qiagen OneStep RT-PCR kit. Libraries were constructed in a second round of multiplex PCR, after which size selection and purification were carried out. Paired-end sequencing of the libraries was performed with 100 bp reads on an Illumina HiSeq2000. Turning to the authors' computational methods: SOAPnuke was used to process the raw data, throwing out any read that contained adapters or uncalled bases, had a mean Phred below 15, or lacked an exact constant-primer or identifier match. COPE v1.2.5 was used to merge the high-quality paired reads, and each unique nucleotide sequence was defined as a clonotype. MiTCR v1.1 was used to align clonotypes to the IMGT TRBV, TRBD and TRBJ reference segments. The analysis was restricted to V-J combinations with a frequency above 0.0001, which together covered about 99% of the repertoires. The TCS score was defined as F50 (clonal expansion) divided by E x V (chaos), with BLOSUM62-based TCRdist calculated between CDR3 peptides within each V-J. Welch's t-statistics and random forest reduced approximately 520 V-J features to 10 to 15, which were used in a naive Bayes classifier (R e1071). TCRdb itself trimmed the public reads at Q25 with fastp, ran MiXCR and retained productive beta chains. CDR3 protein duplicates are merged, each entry listing the most common genes and DNA. TCRdb assigned the V and J calls; the authors' analysis was not used. The sample table shows roughly 420,000 distinct CDR3 sequences, and roughly 15% are seen once. Clones ranked in the top ten supply 5.3% of the sample.

Study-wide conclusions, independent of this receptor: In validation, the model predicted progression to ophthalmopathy with over 60% sensitivity and roughly 72% specificity, a median of 6.5 months before onset. Ophthalmopathy was separated from stable hyperthyroidism by a 13 V-J signature model, with approximately 89% sensitivity and approximately 81% specificity obtained in cross-validation and 80%/75% obtained in testing. Sample size was not statistically predetermined, and blinding of investigators to group allocation was not performed. Blood samples also contained most of the expanded thyroid clonotypes (frequency above 0.001), which suggests that blood repertoires may reflect thyroid immune responses.

This sequence was found in a woman aged 18 to 35 with Graves' hyperthyroidism. The V and J genes are TRBV20-1 and TRBJ1-1, with the D gene not clear enough to name. The sequenced material came from blood. The nucleotides read TGCAGTGCTAGAGATGGTGACCCTCCCGAAGCTTTCTTT. The translation is CSARDGDPPEAFF.